The rows below give T cell receptor beta chains drawn from one sample of a study of neurological immune-mediated disorders. TCRdb itself ran the 5' RACE reads through MiXCR, one entry per CDR3 protein. This sample yields roughly 25,000 distinct CDR3 sequences, of which more than 2% are seen a single time; about 2.3% belongs to the top ten. The sample comprised PBMCs. The source is a woman in her forties or fifties with multiple sclerosis. Both conserved end residues are part of each CDR3. The order of the fields is J gene, V gene, clone size, D gene, CDR3 protein, CDR3 DNA. The D gene is left open where the match is weak. The listing skips clone size in some rows; elsewhere it reads once, few, many or a size class.

TRBJ2-5,TRBV6-6,.,.,CASSRDHQETQYF,TGTGCCAGCAGTCGGGACCATCAAGAGACCCAGTACTTC
TRBJ1-5,TRBV5-1,medium-sized,.,CASSLAGGNQPQHF,TGTGCCAGCAGTTTAGCAGGGGGCAATCAGCCCCAGCATTTT
TRBJ1-5,TRBV9,.,.,CASSPGAGASNQPQNF,TGTGCCAGCAGCCCCGGCGCCGGGGCTAGCAATCAGCCCCAGAATTTT
TRBJ2-1,TRBV11-3,.,.,CASSSLDRDQPYNEQFF,TGTGCCAGCAGCTCTCTCGACCGGGACCAACCGTACAATGAGCAGTTCTTC
TRBJ1-5,TRBV9,many,.,CASSVEGQGTQHF,TGTGCCAGCAGCGTAGAAGGGCAGGGGACCCAGCATTTT
TRBJ2-3,TRBV20-1,.,TRBD1,CSATLGTVSTDTQYF,TGCAGTGCTACACTTGGGACAGTCAGCACAGATACGCAGTATTTT
TRBJ2-1,TRBV11-3,many,.,CASSLLAWQNNEQFF,TGTGCCAGCAGCCTACTAGCTTGGCAAAACAATGAGCAGTTCTTC
TRBJ1-4,TRBV5-1,many,.,CASSLAGGGAGEKLFF,TGCGCCAGCAGCTTGGCCGGAGGCGGCGCGGGGGAAAAACTGTTTTTT
TRBJ1-3,TRBV9,many,.,CASSVGAGTGNTIYF,TGTGCCAGCAGCGTAGGGGCAGGGACTGGAAACACCATATATTTT
TRBJ2-3,TRBV20-1,.,.,CSAPGTPPLSTDTQYF,TGCAGTGCCCCTGGGACTCCACCTTTAAGCACAGATACGCAGTATTTT
TRBJ1-2,TRBV7-2,.,.,CASSSTSTYGYTF,TGTGCCAGCAGTTCGACCTCGACCTATGGCTACACCTTC
TRBJ1-1,TRBV7-8,few,.,CASSLFSRLGAGRNTEAFF,TGTGCCAGCAGCTTATTCTCGCGTTTGGGGGCTGGCAGGAACACTGAAGCTTTCTTT
TRBJ1-1,TRBV20-1,many,.,CSAIGGWVNTEAFF,TGCAGTGCTATCGGGGGCTGGGTGAACACTGAAGCTTTCTTT
TRBJ1-1,TRBV20-1,many,TRBD1,CSARKTGGGNTEAFF,TGCAGTGCTAGAAAAACAGGGGGCGGGAACACTGAAGCTTTCTTT